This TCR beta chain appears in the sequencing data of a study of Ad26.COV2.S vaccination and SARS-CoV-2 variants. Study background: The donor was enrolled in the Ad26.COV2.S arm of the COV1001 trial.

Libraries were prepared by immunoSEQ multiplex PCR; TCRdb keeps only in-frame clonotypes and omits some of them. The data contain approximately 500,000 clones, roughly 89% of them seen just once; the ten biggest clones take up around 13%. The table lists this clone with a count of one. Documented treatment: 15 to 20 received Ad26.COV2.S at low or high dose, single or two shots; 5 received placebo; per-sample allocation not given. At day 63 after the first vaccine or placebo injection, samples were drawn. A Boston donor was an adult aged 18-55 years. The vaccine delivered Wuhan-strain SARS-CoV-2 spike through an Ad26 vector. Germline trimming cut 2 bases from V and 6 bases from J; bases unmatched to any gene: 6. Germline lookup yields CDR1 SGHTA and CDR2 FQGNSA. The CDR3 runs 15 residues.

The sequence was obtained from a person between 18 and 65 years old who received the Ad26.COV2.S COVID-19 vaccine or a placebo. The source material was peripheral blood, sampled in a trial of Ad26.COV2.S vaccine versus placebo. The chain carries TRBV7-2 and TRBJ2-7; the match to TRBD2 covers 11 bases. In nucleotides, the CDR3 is TGTGCCAGCAGCTTACATGGGACTAGCGGATCCGAGCAGTACTTC. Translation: CASSLHGTSGSEQYF.